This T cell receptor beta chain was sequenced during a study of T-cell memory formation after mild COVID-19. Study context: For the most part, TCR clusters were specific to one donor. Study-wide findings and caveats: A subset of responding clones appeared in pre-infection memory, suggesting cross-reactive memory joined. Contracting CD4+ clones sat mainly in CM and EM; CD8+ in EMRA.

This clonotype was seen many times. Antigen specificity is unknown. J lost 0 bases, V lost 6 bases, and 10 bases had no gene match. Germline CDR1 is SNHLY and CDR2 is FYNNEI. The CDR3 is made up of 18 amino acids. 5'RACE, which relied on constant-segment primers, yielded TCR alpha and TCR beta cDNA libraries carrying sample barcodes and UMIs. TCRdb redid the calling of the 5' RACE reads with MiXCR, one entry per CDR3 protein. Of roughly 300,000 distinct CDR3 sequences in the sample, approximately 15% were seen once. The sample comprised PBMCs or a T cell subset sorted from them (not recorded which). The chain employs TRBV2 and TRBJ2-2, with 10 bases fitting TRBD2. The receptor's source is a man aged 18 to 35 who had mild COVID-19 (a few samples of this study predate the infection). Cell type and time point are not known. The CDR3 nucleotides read TGTGCCAGCAGCACCCGTCTCCTAGCGGGGGCGAACACCGGGGAGCTGTTTTTT. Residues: CASSTRLLAGANTGELFF.